This TCR beta chain was identified during a study of blood T cell repertoires in COVID-19. For the study at large: Samples representing acute and convalescent COVID-19 were sourced from the United States, Italy and Spain. Sources were T cells, B-cell-depleted T cells, or PBMCs; the material itself was cDNA or gDNA.

Germline loops: CDR1 LNHDA, CDR2 SQIVND (reference sequence). Germline trimming cut 9 bases from V and 2 bases from J; bases unmatched to any gene: 3. This CDR3 region has 13 residues. Authors' data handling: Amplification of reference gene primers provided the estimated nucleated cell counts. Sequencing used immunoSEQ multiplex PCR; TCRdb keeps in-frame clones, though not all of them. V and J calls and clone size are those listed in that table; D and trimming were worked out from the DNA. The table records fewer than 70,000 clones, approximately 83% of them present only once. In Seattle, patients joined the study during active infection and were tracked longitudinally.

The chain employs TRBV19 and TRBJ1-3; 8 bases align to TRBD1. The sequenced sample was peripheral blood. The clonotype was recovered from a man in his forties with COVID-19, enrolled during active disease. The CDR3 reads CASRQGTGNTIYF. DNA of the CDR3: TGTGCCAGCCGACAGGGGACTGGAAACACCATATATTTT.